Sequencing of this T cell receptor beta chain was carried out in a study of blood T cell repertoires in COVID-19. About the study: Sources were T cells, B-cell-depleted T cells, or PBMCs; the material itself was cDNA or gDNA.

Participants' reported clinical history set cohort assignment. In the 2 weeks before study entry, exposed participants met a COVID-19 case, which was PCR-confirmed or clinician-diagnosed. The authors' processing: Estimation of nucleated cell counts relied on the amplification of reference gene primers. Using immunoSEQ multiplex PCR, the repertoire was profiled, and TCRdb retains in-frame clones only, with some absent. V, J and clone size derive from that table, while D and trimming were established from the DNA sequence. Here the sample spans 140,000 to 150,000 clones, 87% being singletons. V lost 4 bases, J lost 1 base, and 5 bases stayed unmatched. The V gene's germline CDR1 is SGHDT and CDR2 YYEEEE. This CDR3 spans 15 amino acids.

The source is a woman in her forties who had been exposed to COVID-19. Material: PBMCs or T cells enriched from blood (not recorded which). The chain is built from TRBV5-6 and TRBJ1-5, with 7 bases matching TRBD1. In DNA, the CDR3 is TGTGCCAGCAGCGCATACAGGGGAAGCAATCAGCCCCAGCATTTT. This translates into CASSAYRGSNQPQHF.